The TCR beta chain described here comes from a study of blood T cells in healthy people across ages. Notes on the study in general: Observed TCR beta diversity showed a strong correlation with the percentage of naive T cells as measured by flow cytometry. Donor CMV infection status was unknown, possibly confounding age-related changes in expanded clonotypes.

The CDR3 is 16 amino acids. The V segment lost 6 bases and the J segment 3 bases; nucleotides outside the gene matches: 11. Healthy Caucasians from Russia aged roughly 6 to 95 served as donors. Researchers collected 9.5 to 10 milliliters of peripheral blood from every single donor. For this clonotype: Its target is unknown.

Primed by a sample-barcoded 5' primer and a J-beta primer mix, a second PCR proceeded for about 6 to 12 cycles. Via MiXCR, TCRdb re-called the 5' RACE reads, giving one row per CDR3 protein. The repertoire holds fewer than 800,000 distinct CDR3 sequences, more than 40% seen once, with around a third in the top ten. The sequenced sample consisted of blood. The receptor comes from a woman aged 60-75 years in good health. The gene calls are TRBV12-3 or TRBV12-4 and TRBJ1-1, with 9 bases that match TRBD1. The CDR3 sequence is CASSHPGQGDYTEAFF. The CDR3, as DNA: TGTGCCAGCAGCCACCCGGGACAGGGCGACTACACTGAAGCTTTCTTT.